The clone carrying this T cell receptor beta chain was counted once. The data derive from a study of OX40 agonist ivuxolimab in advanced cancers. V lost 8 bases and J 4 bases, leaving 12 bases between the germline ends. CDR3 length equals 13 residues. CDR1 and CDR2 (germline): SEHNR, FQNEAQ (reference sequence). TCRdb keeps only in-frame clones here, not all; method: immunoSEQ multiplex PCR. The table lists 40,000 to 55,000 clones, approximately 88% of them singletons. The receptor's source is an adult with an advanced solid tumor such as melanoma, head and neck, liver or kidney cancer. Sequenced here: CD4+ or CD8+ T cells sorted from blood, sampled in a trial of the OX40 agonist ivuxolimab. The chain employs TRBV7-9 and TRBJ1-3; D gene ambiguous. The CDR3 region is CASFTASGNTIYF. In DNA form, the CDR3 reads TGTGCCAGCTTTACCGCGTCGGGAAACACCATATATTTT.